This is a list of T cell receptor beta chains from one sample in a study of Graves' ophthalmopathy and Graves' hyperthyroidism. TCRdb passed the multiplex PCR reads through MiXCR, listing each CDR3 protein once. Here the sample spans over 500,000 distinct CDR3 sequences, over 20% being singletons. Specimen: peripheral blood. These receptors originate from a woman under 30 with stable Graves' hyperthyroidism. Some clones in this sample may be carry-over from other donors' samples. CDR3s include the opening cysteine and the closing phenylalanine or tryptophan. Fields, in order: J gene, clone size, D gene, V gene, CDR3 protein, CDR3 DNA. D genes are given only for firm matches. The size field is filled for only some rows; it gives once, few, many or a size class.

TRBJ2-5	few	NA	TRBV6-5	CASSYWETQETQYF	TGTGCCAGCAGTTACTGGGAAACCCAAGAGACCCAGTACTTC
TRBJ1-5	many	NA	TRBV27	CASSIVHGRQPQHF	TGTGCCAGCAGCATAGTACACGGGCGGCAGCCCCAGCATTTT
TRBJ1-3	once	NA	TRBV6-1	CASFTSIPNLSGNTIYF	TGTGCCAGCTTTACATCCATTCCCAACCTCTCTGGAAACACCATATATTTT
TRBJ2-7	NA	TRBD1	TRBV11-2	CASSFPDRAYEQYF	TGTGCCAGCAGCTTTCCGGACAGGGCCTACGAGCAGTACTTC
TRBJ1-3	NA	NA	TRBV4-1	CASSQVDSGSGNTVYF	TGCGCCAGCAGCCAGGTAGACAGCGGCTCTGGAAACACCGTATATTTT
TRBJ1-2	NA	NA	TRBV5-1	CASSLSTEVHGYTF	TGCGCCAGCAGCTTGAGTACGGAAGTCCATGGCTACACCTTC
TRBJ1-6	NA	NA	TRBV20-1	CSARDSRASPVSPLHF	TGCAGTGCTAGAGATTCCAGGGCGTCCCCAGTTTCACCCCTCCACTTT
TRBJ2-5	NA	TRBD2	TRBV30	CALGLAGAGETQYF	TGTGCCTTGGGACTAGCGGGAGCAGGGGAGACCCAGTACTTC
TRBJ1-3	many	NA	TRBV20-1	CSARNPGQRGNTIYF	TGCAGTGCTAGAAACCCAGGACAGCGAGGAAACACCATATATTTT
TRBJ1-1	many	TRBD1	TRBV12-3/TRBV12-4	CASTGTGRLTEAFF	TGTGCCAGCACAGGGACAGGGAGGTTGACTGAAGCTTTCTTT
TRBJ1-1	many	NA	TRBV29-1	CSVMSLVTEAFF	TGCAGCGTTATGTCGTTGGTCACTGAAGCTTTCTTT
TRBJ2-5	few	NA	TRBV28	CASSLKAPETQYF	TGTGCCAGCAGTTTAAAGGCCCCAGAGACCCAGTACTTC
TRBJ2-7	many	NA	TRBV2	CASQLTSSRSEQYF	TGTGCCAGCCAACTGACTAGTAGCCGCTCCGAGCAGTACTTC
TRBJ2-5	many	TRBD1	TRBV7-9	CASSFPGQAKETQYF	TGTGCCAGCAGCTTCCCCGGACAGGCGAAAGAGACCCAGTACTTC
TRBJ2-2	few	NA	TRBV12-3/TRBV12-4	CASSLWDTGELFF	TGTGCCAGCAGTTTGTGGGACACCGGGGAGCTGTTTTTT
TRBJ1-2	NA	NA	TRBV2	CASSEAQAVYGYTF	TGTGCCAGCAGTGAAGCGCAGGCAGTCTATGGCTACACCTTC
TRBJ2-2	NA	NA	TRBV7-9	CASTPESGELFF	TGTGCCAGCACGCCGGAGTCCGGGGAGCTGTTTTTT
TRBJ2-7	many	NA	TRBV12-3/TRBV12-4	CASSLIRDEQYF	TGTGCCAGCAGTTTAATACGGGACGAGCAGTACTTC
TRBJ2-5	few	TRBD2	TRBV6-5	CAGSYLAGTSVQETQYF	TGTGCCGGCAGTTACTTGGCCGGGACTAGCGTGCAAGAGACCCAGTACTTC
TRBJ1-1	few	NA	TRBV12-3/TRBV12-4	CASSYPEENTEAFF	TGTGCCAGCAGTTATCCGGAGGAGAACACTGAAGCTTTCTTT
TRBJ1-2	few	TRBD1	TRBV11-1	CASSTSRSGGGNYGYTF	TGTGCCAGCAGTACCTCCAGGTCAGGGGGAGGTAACTATGGCTACACCTTC
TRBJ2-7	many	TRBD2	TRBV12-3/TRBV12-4	CASSPLGGSVSYEQYF	TGTGCCAGCAGTCCCCTCGGGGGGAGTGTCTCCTACGAGCAGTACTTC
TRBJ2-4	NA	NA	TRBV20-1	CSARLASRENIQYF	TGCAGTGCTAGACTAGCGTCCCGGGAAAACATTCAGTACTTC
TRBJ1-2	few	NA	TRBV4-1	CASSQATGNYGYTF	TGCGCCAGCAGCCAGGCCACAGGGAACTATGGCTACACCTTC
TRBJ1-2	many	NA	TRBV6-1	CASSEIQATYGYTF	TGTGCCAGCAGTGAAATACAGGCGACCTATGGCTACACCTTC
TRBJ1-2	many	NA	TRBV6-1	CASSEAGAEAYYGYTF	TGTGCCAGCAGTGAAGCGGGTGCCGAGGCCTACTATGGCTACACCTTC